This is a list of T cell receptor beta chains from one sample in a study of prognosis after radiotherapy for stage I lung cancer. TCRdb ran MiXCR on the multiplex PCR reads and lists one entry per CDR3 protein. The sample has roughly 25,000 distinct CDR3 sequences, about 30% seen once; the top ten hold 35% to 45%. This material consisted of PBMCs, taken before or after stereotactic body radiation therapy (not recorded which). Receptors were obtained from a donor aged 50 or older with non-small cell lung cancer. Each CDR3 is given with its conserved first and last residue. A D gene is named only where the DNA matches it firmly. Size is stated for part of the rows, as once, few or many counts, or as a class when the clone is expanded.

d_call	j_call	v_call	clone_size	cdr3_aa	cdr3_nt
NA	TRBJ1-6	TRBV7-9	many	CASRPGTGNSPLHF	TGTGCCAGCAGACCCGGGACGGGGAATTCACCCCTCCACTTT
NA	TRBJ1-2	TRBV28	many	CAAFSLNYGYTF	TGTGCCGCCTTCTCCCTAAACTATGGCTACACCTTC
NA	TRBJ2-7	TRBV7-8	many	CASSSAGGGGYEQYF	TGTGCCAGCAGCTCGGCAGGTGGAGGGGGCTACGAGCAGTACTTC
TRBD1	TRBJ1-2	TRBV27	many	CASSLNPGQGAGYTF	TGTGCCAGCAGTTTAAATCCGGGACAGGGGGCAGGCTACACCTTC
NA	TRBJ2-3	TRBV2	many	CASSSGTSTDTQYF	TGTGCCAGCAGTAGCGGGACAAGCACAGATACGCAGTATTTT
TRBD2	TRBJ2-1	TRBV6-4	many	CASSYTSGGNGEQFF	TGTGCCAGCAGTTATACTAGCGGGGGCAATGGTGAGCAGTTCTTC
NA	TRBJ2-2	TRBV11-3	NA	CASSFRGMANTGELFF	TGTGCCAGCAGCTTTCGGGGGATGGCGAACACCGGGGAGCTGTTTTTT
NA	TRBJ2-7	TRBV7-6	many	CASSLGGDEQYF	TGTGCCAGCAGCTTAGGAGGGGACGAGCAGTACTTC
NA	TRBJ2-2	TRBV6-2/TRBV6-3	NA	CASSSIDSAFF	TGTGCCAGCAGTTCGATAGACAGCGCGTTTTTT
NA	TRBJ2-4	TRBV28	few	CASSLGDWSGPAKNIQYF	TGTGCCAGCAGTTTAGGGGATTGGAGCGGGCCAGCCAAAAACATTCAGTACTTC
TRBD1	TRBJ2-2	TRBV2	many	CASSKDRAATGELFF	TGTGCCAGCAGTAAGGACAGGGCGGCCACCGGGGAGCTGTTTTTT